This T cell receptor (beta chain) was profiled in a study of blood T cell repertoires in COVID-19. On the study more broadly: Spain, Italy and the United States supplied samples that represented acute and convalescent COVID-19. T cells, B-cell-depleted T cells, or PBMCs provided the cDNA or gDNA that served as material.

In the authors' workflow: By means of reference gene primer amplification, nucleated cell counts were estimated. TCRdb keeps only in-frame clones here, not all; method: immunoSEQ multiplex PCR. V and J calls and clone size are copied from that table; D and trimming were computed from the DNA. The table shows some 380,000 clones, with 81% occurring only once. Input material: peripheral blood. The receptor was derived from a human donor with acute or convalescent COVID-19. The donor label of this sample is uncertain.

The CDR3 sequence is CASSLTGDNYSPLHF. The CDR3 DNA sequence: TGTGCCAGCAGCTTAACCGGGGACAACTATTCACCCCTCCACTTT. This chain uses TRBV7-6 with TRBJ1-6, with TRBD1 as a possible D gene (6 bases). The CDR3 is 15 residues long. CDR1 SGHVS and CDR2 FNYEAQ come from the germline V gene. V was pared by 2 bases and J by 8 bases, with 13 bases between.